The entry that follows covers one T cell receptor beta chain sequence. Its target is unknown. Only in-frame clones appear in the TCRdb table, and some are missing; sequencing was by immunoSEQ multiplex PCR. The sample lists 70,000 to 80,000 clones, about 93% occurring once. The data derive from a study of cytomegalovirus exposure and HLA in healthy donors. Findings and caveats of the study: For most TCR sequences rarity was the rule, although some public TCRs occurred in many donors. Subsequent analysis found a tendency for first-cohort TCR clusters to co-occur within the 95 to 150 validation repertoires. Using the classifier, cytomegalovirus status was reportedly diagnosed with high specificity and sensitivity. Cytomegalovirus-associated TCR beta chains were listed, numbering 150 to 200.

This CDR3 spans 16 amino acids. With 1 base clipped from V and 6 bases from J, the junction kept 5 bases outside the gene matches. CDR1 LGHNA and CDR2 YNFKEQ come from the germline V gene. V is TRBV4-2 and J is TRBJ2-3, with 12 bases lining up with TRBD2. This clonotype originated in a woman between 18 and 29 years old in good health and CMV-seronegative. Material: PBMCs. CDR3 in amino acids: CASSQGVGTSGDTQYF. As DNA, the CDR3 is TGTGCCAGCAGCCAAGGGGTAGGGACTAGCGGGGATACGCAGTATTTT.